These 12 T cell receptor beta chains share one sample of origin, sequenced in a study of T cells in Graves' hyperthyroidism and ophthalmopathy. RNA transcripts gave rise to amplified TCR beta CDR3 regions. During a first-round RT-PCR of the TCR CDR3, the HTBI primer set was used. TCRdb itself ran the multiplex PCR reads through MiXCR, one entry per CDR3 protein. The repertoire holds hundreds of thousands of distinct CDR3 sequences, with 12% to 15% as singletons. What was sequenced was blood. The source of these receptors is a young woman with Graves' hyperthyroidism.

The chain recombines TRBV7-6 with TRBJ2-5; 7 bases agree with TRBD1. CDR1 is SGHVS and CDR2 is FNYEAQ in the germline V gene. This CDR3 has 16 amino acids. The V gene end was trimmed by 1 base and the J gene end by 4 bases; junction bases not matched to a gene: 9. For the CDR3, the DNA is TGTGCCAGCAGCTTAGGATCCACCTACAGGGGAGAGACCCAGTACTTC. It encodes CASSLGSTYRGETQYF.

In its sample, this clonotype was seen many times. This rearrangement joins TRBV12-3 or TRBV12-4 to TRBJ2-7; weak D call: TRBD2 (5 bases). The CDR3 sequence is 15 residues long. V shed 2 bases and J shed 2 bases, with 13 bases lying between them. DNA for the CDR3: TGTGCCAGCAGTTTAACCGGGAACAGCCCCTACGAGCAGTACTTC. Protein: CASSLTGNSPYEQYF.

This clonotype showed up many times. The gene calls are TRBV24-1 and TRBJ2-7, with D possibly TRBD1 on 6 matching bases. CDR3 length equals 14 residues. V was clipped by 7 bases and J by 1 base, with 13 bases between them. The germline CDR1 and CDR2 sequences are KGHDR and SFDVKD. Here the CDR3 reads CATRGHPASYEQYF. As DNA, the CDR3 is TGTGCCACCAGGGGACACCCGGCGTCCTACGAGCAGTACTTC.

CDR3 loop: CASTLFEGGNTIYF. Here the CDR3 DNA reads TGTGCCAGCACCCTTTTTGAGGGAGGAAACACCATATATTTT. This chain uses TRBV12-3 or TRBV12-4 with TRBJ1-3; D is uncertain. This CDR3 is 14 amino acids long. The V end was cut by 7 bases, the J end by 4 bases, with 14 bases between.

The chain links TRBV2 to TRBJ2-2; no clear D. Trimming stripped 6 bases from V and 6 bases from J, with 8 bases between. This CDR3 comprises 12 residues. Germline loops: CDR1 SNHLY, CDR2 FYNNEI. CDR3 loop: CASRMLPGELFF. The DNA for the CDR3 is TGTGCCAGCAGGATGCTCCCCGGGGAGCTGTTTTTT.

This clonotype came up many times. The chain employs TRBV11-3 and TRBJ2-1; 8 nucleotides align to TRBD2. CDR1 SGHNT and CDR2 YENEEA come from the germline V gene. The CDR3 sequence is 19 residues long. Germline trimming cut 2 bases from V and 1 base from J; bases unmatched to any gene: 13. The CDR3 DNA reads as TGTGCCAGCAGCTTAAGGGGGACTAGAAGTTTCAGTTCCTACAATGAGCAGTTCTTC. Its translation: CASSLRGTRSFSSYNEQFF.

This clonotype was observed once. One base away lies a much larger clone, so this may be a sequencing read error. The chain links TRBV6-9 to TRBJ1-1, with D possibly TRBD1 on 5 matching bases. From germline, CDR1 is MNHGY and CDR2 SVAAGI. The CDR3 extends over 14 amino acids. The CDR3 coding sequence is TGTGCCAGCGGTTATGAAAGACAGTACACTGAAGCTTTCTTT. Protein sequence: CASGYERQYTEAFF.

CDR3 amino acids: CASSQYGGSTDTQYF. CDR3 in DNA: TGCGCCAGCAGCCAATACGGCGGCAGCACAGATACGCAGTATTTT. The chain has TRBV4-1 and TRBJ2-3, with D unresolved. Germline CDR1 MGHRA, CDR2 YSYEKL. Trimming pared 2 bases from V and 0 bases from J, leaving 9 bases between. The CDR3 sequence is 15 residues long.

The chain has TRBV28 and TRBJ1-6; 8 nucleotides match TRBD1. The CDR3 runs 14 residues. V lost 7 bases and J lost 13; bases outside the gene matches: 12. Looked up from germline, CDR1 is MDHEN and CDR2 is SYDVKM. This CDR3 reads CASTPGTGSLPLHF. CDR3 nucleotides: TGTGCCAGCACCCCCGGGACAGGCTCTTTGCCCCTCCACTTT. The full variable domain, in which reference TRBV28 and TRBJ1-6 provide the parts outside the CDR3, is DVKVTQSSRYLVKRTGEKVFLECVQDMDHENMFWYRQDPGLGLRLIYFSYDVKMKEKGDIPEGYSVSREKKERFSLILESASTNQTSMYLCASTPGTGSLPLHFGNGTRLTVT.

A note on this clonotype: This may come from a read error, since a much larger clone is one base off. This chain links TRBV6-9 with TRBJ1-1; D uncertain. V lost 1 base, J lost 3 bases, and 6 bases lay in between. Germline CDR1 is MNHGY and CDR2 is SVAAGI. The CDR3 runs to 13 residues. The CDR3 DNA follows: TGTGCCAGCAGTTATTTGGTGGACACTGAAGCTTTCTTT. Its protein product is CASSYLVDTEAFF.

There are many counts of this clonotype. The chain employs TRBV3-1 and TRBJ1-1; 7 nucleotides line up with TRBD1. Trimming at V came to 2 bases and at J to 3 bases, leaving 3 bases not matched to a gene. The CDR3 has 14 amino acids. From germline, CDR1 is LGHDT and CDR2 YNNKEL (reference sequence). The CDR3 loop is CASSQRGTDTEAFF. The CDR3 region has the DNA TGTGCCAGCAGCCAAAGGGGGACAGACACTGAAGCTTTCTTT. Combining the CDR3 with reference TRBV3-1 and TRBJ1-1 gives the whole variable domain DTAVSQTPKYLVTQMGNDKSIKCEQNLGHDTMYWYKQDSKKFLKIMFSYNNKELIINETVPNRFSPKSPDKAHLNLHINSLELGDSAVYFCASSQRGTDTEAFFGQGTRLTVV.

To note about this clonotype: This could be a read error, since a much larger clone is one nucleotide away. Because the CDR3 is missing its conserved closing phenylalanine or tryptophan, this is likely a read error. The chain combines TRBV2 with TRBJ1-1; D is ambiguous. Germline V CDR1 and CDR2: SNHLY, FYNNEI. The CDR3 length is 11 residues. The ends were cut back, 3 bases at V and 6 bases at J, with 5 bases in the middle. CDR3 residues: CASSEIAEAFL. CDR3 in DNA: TGTGCCAGCAGTGAGATAGCTGAAGCTTTCCTT.